This passage covers 25 T cell receptor beta chains from one sample sequenced in a study of pediatric ulcerative colitis. Libraries were prepared by immunoSEQ multiplex PCR; TCRdb keeps only in-frame clonotypes and omits some of them. The sample shows around 64,000 clones, just over 75% of them seen only once. The source material was blood. The receptors here all came from a boy under 18 with moderate ulcerative colitis.

This clone showed up just a few times. The chain uses TRBV18 and TRBJ2-4; TRBD1 aligns across 8 bases. This CDR3 region has 13 residues. The V and J ends lost 6 bases and 7 bases, in that order; junction bases with no gene match: 5. Per the germline V gene, CDR1 is KGHSH and CDR2 is LQKENI. The CDR3 nucleotides read TGTGCCAGCTCGCAGACAGGGGTGAACATTCAGTACTTC. This sequence encodes CASSQTGVNIQYF.

The chain recombines TRBV5-1 with TRBJ2-1, with TRBD1 matching 9 bases. CDR1 SGHRS and CDR2 YFSETQ come from the germline V gene. After removal of 4 bases from V and 6 bases from J, the junction contained 8 bases not matched to a gene. The CDR3 consists of 15 residues. CDR3 nucleotides: TGCGCCAGCAGCCCGACAGGGGGTTTACTCAATGAGCAGTTCTTC. Protein sequence: CASSPTGGLLNEQFF.

The chain combines TRBV9 with TRBJ1-1; tentative D call: TRBD1 (5 bases). Germline V gene data show CDR1 as SGDLS and CDR2 as YYNGEE. Between the trimmed V and J ends, which lost 0 bases and 2 bases, there was a span of 14 bases. CDR3 length: 16 residues. The CDR3 DNA reads as TGTGCCAGCAGCGTAGCTCCTACAGGAGCCAACACTGAAGCTTTCTTT. Translating it yields CASSVAPTGANTEAFF.

This rearrangement joins TRBV19 to TRBJ1-2, with D uncertain. The CDR3 covers 13 residues. The V and J ends lost 7 bases and 8 bases respectively, with 17 bases between them. Germline CDR1 LNHDA, CDR2 SQIVND (reference sequence). CDR3 bases: TGTGCCAGTACGGGTCAACCGGTCCTGGGCTACACCTTC. Its translation is CASTGQPVLGYTF.

This clone appeared once. The genes are TRBV6-5 and TRBJ2-5; 8 bases are shared with TRBD2. With 4 bases clipped from V and 3 bases from J, the junction kept 10 bases outside the gene matches. CDR1 and CDR2 from the germline V gene are MNHEY and SVGAGI. There are 16 residues in the CDR3. The CDR3 here is CASSLEAGAVKETQYF. CDR3 nucleotide sequence: TGTGCCAGCAGTTTGGAAGCGGGGGCCGTTAAAGAGACCCAGTACTTC.

Judged by abundance, this clone is medium-sized. The CDR3 region has the DNA TGTGCCAGCAGCCTGGTGAGTGGGTACACTGAAGCTTTCTTT. Translated: CASSLVSGYTEAFF. This chain joins TRBV14 and TRBJ1-1, with no clear D. Trimming left V 4 bases short and J 3 bases short, with 12 bases between. This CDR3 is 14 amino acids long. The V gene's germline CDR1 is SGHDN and CDR2 FVKESK.

The table lists this clone with a count of one. The chain is built from TRBV2 and TRBJ1-1; D perhaps matches TRBD1 (6 bases). The CDR3 contains 15 residues. V lost 6 bases, J lost 5 bases, and 19 bases lay in between. Germline V CDR1 and CDR2: SNHLY, FYNNEI. The CDR3 sequence is CASSDPGGERTEAFF. CDR3 nucleotide sequence: TGTGCCAGCAGCGACCCGGGGGGCGAAAGGACTGAAGCTTTCTTT.

The genes are TRBV19 and TRBJ1-2, with D tentatively TRBD1 (6 bases). CDR3 size: 15 residues. Germline V gene sequence: CDR1 LNHDA, CDR2 SQIVND (reference sequence). The germline V and J ends were trimmed by 4 bases and 0 bases, with 12 bases remaining between them. CDR3 in DNA: TGTGCCAGTAGTAAAGACAGGTACACTAACTATGGCTACACCTTC. This translates into CASSKDRYTNYGYTF.

This sequence joins TRBV7-9 and TRBJ1-3; the D is unclear. Germline assignment: CDR1 SEHNR and CDR2 FQNEAQ (reference sequence). Trimming removed 4 bases at V and 0 bases at J, with 13 bases between. This CDR3 comprises 16 residues. CDR3 protein: CASSSSRTVSGNTIYF. CDR3 in DNA: TGTGCCAGCAGCTCTAGCCGGACCGTCTCTGGAAACACCATATATTTT.

This chain's CDR3 is CASRQGGRSYEQYF. DNA of the CDR3: TGTGCCAGCCGTCAGGGGGGGAGGTCCTACGAGCAGTACTTC. The chain uses TRBV18 and TRBJ2-7; perhaps D is TRBD1 or TRBD2 (7 bases each). The V gene lost 8 bases and the J gene lost 1 base, with 15 bases spanning the gap. The CDR3 is 14 amino acids. Germline V gene lookup returns CDR1 KGHSH and CDR2 LQKENI.

This clone came up once. The same CDR3 also results from other DNA sequences found in this sample. The rearrangement joins TRBV15 to TRBJ1-1, with D tentatively TRBD1 (5 bases). This CDR3 contains 16 residues. Trimming cost V 6 bases and J 2 bases, with 19 bases left between them. CDR1 is LNHNV, CDR2 YYDKDF, per germline (reference sequence). In DNA form, the CDR3 reads TGTGCCACCAGACAACGGAGCCAGGGTAGAAACACTGAAGCTTTCTTT. Its protein is CATRQRSQGRNTEAFF. The full variable domain, with the rest looked up from reference TRBV15 and TRBJ1-1, is DAMVIQNPRYQVTQFGKPVTLSCSQTLNHNVMYWYQQKSSQAPKLLFHYYDKDFNNEADTPDNFQSRRPNTSFCFLDIRSPGLGDTAMYLCATRQRSQGRNTEAFFGQGTRLTVV.

The rearrangement joins TRBV6-1 to TRBJ1-2; TRBD1 is a possible D gene (6 bases). Per the germline V gene, CDR1 is MNHNS and CDR2 is SASEGT. Deletions cut 3 bases from V and 3 bases from J, with 11 bases between. The CDR3 covers 14 residues. The CDR3 DNA follows: TGTGCCAGCAGTGATTTACAGGGTGACTATGGCTACACCTTC. Its translation: CASSDLQGDYGYTF.

J is TRBJ1-2 and V is TRBV2; a possible D gene is TRBD1 (5 bases). The V gene lost 6 bases and the J gene lost 4 bases, with 12 bases spanning the gap. The CDR3 extends over 13 amino acids. CDR1 SNHLY and CDR2 FYNNEI come from the germline V gene. CDR3 loop: CASRGTLGYGYTF. CDR3 DNA: TGTGCCAGCAGGGGGACCTTAGGCTATGGCTACACCTTC.

There are a few counts of this clone. The J gene is TRBJ1-1, the V gene TRBV11-1, with 9 nucleotides matching TRBD1. V was pared by 4 bases and J by 4 bases, with 4 bases of the junction left unmatched. Per the germline V gene, CDR1 is SGHAT and CDR2 is FQDESV (reference sequence). The CDR3 totals 14 residues. CDR3 loop: CASSWGQGVTEAFF. In nucleotides, the CDR3 is TGTGCCAGCAGCTGGGGACAGGGAGTCACTGAAGCTTTCTTT.

This clone has more than one count but fewer than ten. The chain employs TRBV5-1 and TRBJ1-3; 7 bases are a match to TRBD1. This CDR3 comprises 15 residues. V lost 4 bases and J lost 2; bases outside the gene matches: 6. Germline CDR1 SGHRS, CDR2 YFSETQ. The CDR3 sequence: CASSPTGQPGNTIYF. DNA for the CDR3: TGCGCCAGCAGCCCGACAGGGCAACCTGGAAACACCATATATTTT.

The rearrangement uses TRBV7-2 and TRBJ2-1; the match to TRBD2 covers 11 bases. Germline-derived CDR1 and CDR2 are SGHTA and FQGNSA. V dropped 1 base and J dropped 4; count of bases not matched to a gene: 12. The CDR3 has 19 residues. In DNA, the CDR3 is TGTGCCAGCAGCTTAGTTCACCATGGGACTAGCGGAATGTACAATGAGCAGTTCTTC. This gives the protein CASSLVHHGTSGMYNEQFF.

This clone was recorded a few times. The V gene is TRBV6-4, the J gene TRBJ2-1, with D possibly matching TRBD2 (6 bases). The V and J ends lost 3 bases and 7 bases respectively, with 10 bases between them. Germline loops: CDR1 MRHNA, CDR2 SNTAGT. The CDR3 has 13 residues. The CDR3 bases are TGTGCCAGCAGTGAGCGGGGAAGGAATGAGCAGTTCTTC. This sequence encodes CASSERGRNEQFF.

This sequence joins TRBV2 and TRBJ2-2; tentative D call: TRBD2 (6 bases). Germline CDR1 SNHLY, CDR2 FYNNEI. CDR3 size: 14 residues. V was pared by 10 bases and J by 2 bases, with 14 bases between. The DNA for the CDR3 is TGTGCCATTCGGACGGAGGGAAACACCGGGGAGCTGTTTTTT. It encodes CAIRTEGNTGELFF.

The J gene is TRBJ2-7, the V gene TRBV20-1; D gene unclear. The CDR3 is made up of 9 amino acids. CDR1 and CDR2 from the germline V gene are DFQATT and SNEGSKA (reference sequence). The CDR3 is CRTLYEQYF. DNA of the CDR3: TGCAGGACTCTCTACGAGCAGTACTTC.

This clone was counted between two and nine times. This chain uses TRBV18 with TRBJ1-3; D might be TRBD1 (6 bases). This CDR3 has 14 residues. CDR1 is KGHSH and CDR2 is LQKENI in the germline V gene. V dropped 6 bases and J dropped 5 bases, with 14 bases sitting between them. CDR3 coding DNA: TGTGCCAGCTCTTCTCCGGGACAAAGAAACACCATATATTTT. This encodes CASSSPGQRNTIYF. Full variable domain (rest looked up from reference TRBV18 and TRBJ1-3): NAGVMQNPRHLVRRRGQEARLRCSPMKGHSHVYWYRQLPEEGLKFMVYLQKENIIDESGMPKERFSAEFPKEGPSILRIQQVVRGDSAAYFCASSSPGQRNTIYFGEGSWLTVV.

This clone was picked up a small number of times. This chain connects TRBV7-2 to TRBJ1-1; TRBD1 aligns across 9 bases. CDR1 and CDR2 from the germline V gene are SGHTA and FQGNSA. V shed 5 bases, J shed 3 bases, and the junction held 7 bases outside the gene matches. The CDR3 is made up of 15 amino acids. This chain's CDR3 is CASSQAGTGYTEAFF. CDR3 coding DNA: TGTGCCAGCAGCCAAGCCGGGACAGGGTACACTGAAGCTTTCTTT.

The rearrangement joins TRBV30 to TRBJ1-1; D gene uncertain. This CDR3 contains 12 residues. In germline, CDR1 is GTSNPN, CDR2 SVGIG (reference sequence). V was clipped by 1 base and J by 3 bases, with 6 bases between them. Written as DNA, the CDR3 is TGTGCCTGGAGTGACTACTACACTGAAGCTTTCTTT. Its translation is CAWSDYYTEAFF.

This chain joins TRBV11-2 and TRBJ1-2; D not certain. CDR1 and CDR2 (germline): SGHAT, FQNNGV. The length of the CDR3 is 12 residues. V lost 4 bases, J lost 7 bases, and 10 bases lay in between. The DNA for the CDR3 is TGTGCCAGCAGCTCTTATTCGCGTGGCTACACCTTC. It encodes CASSSYSRGYTF.

J is TRBJ1-5 and V is TRBV18, with no clear D. CDR1 and CDR2 from the germline V gene are KGHSH and LQKENI. Trimming shortened V by 3 bases and J by 9 bases, and 9 bases separated the two germline ends. This CDR3 spans 12 amino acids. The CDR3 sequence is CASSPGQRPQHF. The DNA of the CDR3 is TGTGCCAGCTCACCCGGGCAGCGGCCCCAGCATTTT. The full variable domain, rest sourced from reference TRBV18 and TRBJ1-5, is NAGVMQNPRHLVRRRGQEARLRCSPMKGHSHVYWYRQLPEEGLKFMVYLQKENIIDESGMPKERFSAEFPKEGPSILRIQQVVRGDSAAYFCASSPGQRPQHFGDGTRLSIL.

The chain couples TRBV29-1 to TRBJ1-2; 11 bases are a match to TRBD1. Germline loops: CDR1 SQVTM, CDR2 ANQGSEA. This CDR3 comprises 12 residues. Unmatched junction bases numbered 1, after V lost 6 bases and J lost 4 bases. The chain's CDR3 is CSVGTGGYGYTF. The DNA for the CDR3 is TGCAGCGTAGGGACAGGGGGCTATGGCTACACCTTC.